What follows are 22 T cell receptor beta chains derived from one specimen sequenced in a study of shared clonotypes between healthy human individuals. Data came from immunoSEQ multiplex PCR; TCRdb stores just in-frame clones and leaves some out. The sample holds over a million clones, about 80% seen once. The sample consisted of memory CD4+ T cells sorted from blood. Regarding subset: CD45RA-negative fraction. The receptors stem from a man in his late teens or twenties in good health.

This clone was seen only a few times. The genes are TRBV7-2 and TRBJ1-4; 7 bases are shared with TRBD1. J gave up 0 bases and V 5 bases, and 9 bases lay outside the gene matches. The CDR3 length is 17 residues. CDR1 and CDR2 from the germline V gene are SGHTA and FQGNSA. The DNA of the CDR3 is TGTGCCAGCAGCCCAAGACAGGGCCCCGCAACTAATGAAAAACTGTTTTTT. This sequence encodes CASSPRQGPATNEKLFF.

The chain links TRBV28 to TRBJ1-3; 9 bases match TRBD1. CDR1 is MDHEN, CDR2 SYDVKM, per germline. The CDR3 runs to 15 residues. After removal of 5 bases from V and 4 bases from J, the junction contained 6 bases not matched to a gene. CDR3 in amino acids: CASSPPDRGGNTIYF. In DNA, the CDR3 is TGTGCCAGCAGTCCCCCGGACAGGGGAGGAAACACCATATATTTT.

This clone was found a few times. The genes are TRBV7-2 and TRBJ1-2; D gene uncertain. The CDR3 contains 13 residues. Between the trimmed V and J ends, which lost 5 bases and 6 bases, there was a span of 13 bases. Germline values: CDR1 SGHTA, CDR2 FQGNSA. The CDR3 bases are TGTGCCAGCAGCCCCCACTTTAGGGATGGCTACACCTTC. It translates to CASSPHFRDGYTF.

In DNA form, the CDR3 reads TGTGCCAGCAGTCAGGGGAGGGGAAACATTCAGTACTTC. Its protein product is CASSQGRGNIQYF. This rearrangement joins TRBV7-8 to TRBJ2-4, with D possibly matching TRBD2 (7 bases). Germline CDR1 and CDR2: SGHVS and FQNEAQ. V lost 6 bases to trimming and J lost 6 bases, with 12 bases between them. The CDR3 consists of 13 residues.

CDR3 nucleotide sequence: TGCGCCAGCAGCCAAAACGCGGGACTCTCCTACAATGAGCAGTTCTTC. It codes for CASSQNAGLSYNEQFF. This sequence joins TRBV4-3 and TRBJ2-1; possibly TRBD2 for D (6 bases). The CDR3 extends over 16 amino acids. V lost 2 bases to trimming and J lost 0 bases, with 11 bases between them. CDR1 and CDR2 (germline): LGHNA, YSLEER.

This rearrangement joins TRBV6-6 to TRBJ2-6; possible D gene TRBD2, 6 bases. The germline V gene has CDR1 MNHNY and CDR2 SVGAGI (reference sequence). With 6 bases removed from V and 2 bases from J, the gap between germline ends came to 11 bases. This CDR3 has 15 amino acids. For the CDR3, the DNA is TGTGCCAGCAGGCTGGGCGGGACTGGGGCCAACGTCCTGACTTTC. Translation gives CASRLGGTGANVLTF.

The chain carries TRBV5-4 and TRBJ2-2, with 9 positions matching TRBD2. The CDR3 has 14 amino acids. The V gene end was trimmed by 3 bases and the J gene end by 6 bases; junction bases not matched to a gene: 3. The germline CDR1 and CDR2 sequences are SGHNT and YYREEE (reference sequence). CDR3 amino acids: CASSSRGGAGELFF. CDR3 DNA sequence: TGTGCCAGCAGCTCGCGGGGGGGCGCCGGGGAGCTGTTTTTT.

The J gene is TRBJ2-1, the V gene TRBV29-1; the match to TRBD2 covers 14 bases. After removal of 7 bases from V and 4 bases from J, the junction contained 18 bases not matched to a gene. CDR1 and CDR2 from the germline V gene are SQVTM and ANQGSEA. This CDR3 spans 19 amino acids. CDR3 in amino acids: CSAAMGTSGSWGRYNEQFF. The CDR3 nucleotides are TGCAGCGCCGCTATGGGGACTAGCGGGAGTTGGGGCCGATACAATGAGCAGTTCTTC.

A single count supports this clone. The chain couples TRBV6-5 to TRBJ1-4; D uncertain. The CDR3 length is 13 residues. Germline-derived CDR1 and CDR2 are MNHEY and SVGAGI. The ends were cut back, 2 bases at V and 8 bases at J, with 9 bases in the middle. Here the CDR3 reads CASSYREREKLFF. The CDR3 region has the DNA TGTGCCAGCAGTTACAGGGAAAGGGAAAAACTGTTTTTT.

Many counts were recorded for this clone. This chain connects TRBV19 to TRBJ2-1; D perhaps matches TRBD2 (7 bases). Trimming pared 7 bases from V and 7 bases from J, leaving 14 bases between. The germline gives CDR1 LNHDA, CDR2 SQIVND (reference sequence). The CDR3 extends over 13 amino acids. CDR3 amino acids: CASKDGGRNEQFF. The CDR3 DNA follows: TGTGCCAGTAAGGACGGGGGGCGGAATGAGCAGTTCTTC.

This rearrangement joins TRBV6-6 to TRBJ2-3, with a tentative D call TRBD2 (5 bases). The V gene lost 0 bases and the J gene lost 14 bases, with 18 bases spanning the gap. The CDR3 is made up of 14 amino acids. Germline CDR1 is MNHNY and CDR2 is SVGAGI (reference sequence). CDR3 DNA sequence: TGTGCCAGCAGTTACTCACTGCGGGCGGAAGGGTTGTATTTT. Translating gives CASSYSLRAEGLYF.

The sample holds a few counts of this clone. The chain uses TRBV10-1 and TRBJ2-7; D is tentatively TRBD1 or TRBD2 (6 bases each). CDR3 length equals 14 residues. Trimming stripped 5 bases from V and 2 bases from J, with 13 bases between. Germline-derived CDR1 and CDR2 are WNHNN and SYGVQD (reference sequence). DNA for the CDR3: TGCGCCAGCAGTAGGGGGGATCGGCCCTACGAGCAGTACTTC. Its protein product is CASSRGDRPYEQYF.

The V call is TRBV5-4, the J call TRBJ1-6, with D tentatively TRBD1 (6 bases). CDR1 and CDR2 (germline): SGHNT, YYREEE (reference sequence). Trimming stripped 4 bases from V and 8 bases from J, with 19 bases between. The CDR3 consists of 16 residues. The CDR3 DNA reads as TGTGCCAGCAGCCTCCGGACAGCCGTTAAGGATTCACCCCTCCACTTT. This codes for CASSLRTAVKDSPLHF.

The chain couples TRBV7-6 to TRBJ2-6; D perhaps matches TRBD2 (7 bases). The CDR3 length is 17 residues. Deletions cut 8 bases from V and 4 bases from J, with 21 bases between. The germline CDR1 and CDR2 sequences are SGHVS and FNYEAQ. CDR3 nucleotides: TGTGCCAGCGCACTTAAGGCGGGGGCTACAGGGGCCAACGTCCTGACTTTC. Translation gives CASALKAGATGANVLTF.

The chain has TRBV7-8 and TRBJ2-3, with 9 bases lining up with TRBD2. Per germline, CDR1 SGHVS and CDR2 FQNEAQ. J lost 1 base, V lost 3 bases, and 2 bases had no gene match. This CDR3 spans 15 amino acids. The CDR3 DNA reads as TGTGCCAGCAGCTTGGAGCGGGGGGGCACAGATACGCAGTATTTT. It encodes CASSLERGGTDTQYF.

Concerning this clone: Other DNA sequences in the same sample also yield this CDR3. V usage is TRBV6-5 and J usage is TRBJ2-7, with D possibly TRBD1 on 6 matching bases. V was trimmed by 6 bases and J by 1 base, leaving 7 bases between them. CDR1 MNHEY and CDR2 SVGAGI come from the germline V gene. CDR3 size: 12 residues. The CDR3 is CASRGTSYEQYF. DNA for the CDR3: TGTGCCAGCAGGGGGACATCCTACGAGCAGTACTTC.

With regard to this clone: Other DNA sequences in this specimen translate into the identical CDR3. The chain has TRBV12-5 and TRBJ2-7; D remains unclear. This CDR3 spans 12 amino acids. V lost 6 bases and J lost 0, with 6 bases in between. The germline V gene encodes CDR1 LGHNT and CDR2 FRNRAP. The chain's CDR3 is CASGPSSYEQYF. CDR3 nucleotide sequence: TGTGCTAGTGGCCCCAGCTCCTACGAGCAGTACTTC.

This chain links TRBV11-3 with TRBJ1-5; possible D gene TRBD1, 5 bases. V was pared by 1 base and J by 4 bases, with 11 bases between. Germline lookup yields CDR1 SGHNT and CDR2 YENEEA. The CDR3 is made up of 15 amino acids. CDR3 DNA sequence: TGTGCCAGCAGCTTAGGGGCAGGGCGAAATCAGCCCCAGCATTTT. This sequence encodes CASSLGAGRNQPQHF.

The rearrangement joins TRBV30 to TRBJ2-2; D ambiguous. The length of the CDR3 is 16 residues. Trimming left V 3 bases short and J 2 bases short, with 16 bases between. Germline CDR1 and CDR2: GTSNPN and SVGIG (reference sequence). For the CDR3, the DNA is TGTGCCTGGAGAACTCCCCTCCTTCTAAACACCGGGGAGCTGTTTTTT. Its translation is CAWRTPLLLNTGELFF. Variable domain in full (rest from reference TRBV30 and TRBJ2-2): SQTIHQWPATLVQPVGSPLSLECTVEGTSNPNLYWYRQAAGRGLQLLFYSVGIGQISSEVPQNLSASRPQDRQFILSSKKLLLSDSGFYLCAWRTPLLLNTGELFFGEGSRLTVL.

The chain employs TRBV9 and TRBJ2-1, with 10 bases lining up with TRBD2. Germline values: CDR1 SGDLS, CDR2 YYNGEE. The V and J ends lost 0 bases and 6 bases, in that order; junction bases with no gene match: 3. The CDR3 is made up of 15 amino acids. The CDR3 DNA sequence: TGTGCCAGCAGCGTAGGGCTAGCGGGGGTCAATGAGCAGTTCTTC. This encodes CASSVGLAGVNEQFF.

V and J are TRBV12-5 and TRBJ1-6; no firm D call. The CDR3 contains 13 residues. V lost 1 base to trimming and J lost 5 bases, with 3 bases between them. Germline loops: CDR1 LGHNT, CDR2 FRNRAP. CDR3 sequence (DNA): TGTGCTAGTGGTTTGGGACATAATTCACCCCTCCACTTT. Translated, it gives CASGLGHNSPLHF.

The chain combines TRBV30 with TRBJ2-1; D is possibly TRBD2 (7 bases). Trimming removed 2 bases at V and 7 bases at J, with 12 bases between. The CDR3 covers 13 residues. Per the germline V gene, CDR1 is GTSNPN and CDR2 is SVGIG (reference sequence). As DNA, the CDR3 is TGTGCCTGGAGTCTAGGGGGGGATAATGAGCAGTTCTTC. It yields the protein CAWSLGGDNEQFF.